Listed below are T cell receptor beta chains from one sample, sequenced in a study of cytomegalovirus exposure and HLA in healthy donors. Sequenced by immunoSEQ multiplex PCR; TCRdb stores in-frame clones only, minus some. The sample has 85,000 to 130,000 clones; 65% to 75% are singletons. The sample taken for sequencing was PBMCs. Receptors originate from a woman younger than 35 in good health and CMV-seropositive. The CDR3 runs from the conserved cysteine through the conserved F or W. The D gene is left open where the match is weak. Size is stated for part of the rows, as once, few or many counts, or as a class when the clone is expanded.

CDR3aa	CDR3nt	v_gene	d_gene	abundance	j_gene
CASSPQPGGALDEQYF	TGTGCCAGCTCACCGCAGCCGGGGGGGGCTCTCGACGAGCAGTACTTC	TRBV18	TRBD2	-	TRBJ2-7
CASPLETHEQFF	TGTGCCAGTCCGCTAGAGACTCATGAGCAGTTCTTC	TRBV19	-	-	TRBJ2-1
CASSVGLAGSTDTQYF	TGTGCCAGCAGCGTGGGACTAGCGGGTAGCACAGATACGCAGTATTTT	TRBV11-2	TRBD2	once	TRBJ2-3
CASSLGQQNTEAFF	TGTGCCAGCAGCCTGGGACAGCAGAACACTGAAGCTTTCTTT	TRBV11-1	TRBD1	-	TRBJ1-1
CASSLERRTGTNTGELFF	TGTGCCAGCAGCTTAGAACGAAGGACAGGGACGAACACCGGGGAGCTGTTTTTT	TRBV7-8	TRBD1	-	TRBJ2-2
CASSFVGGSMNTEAFF	TGTGCCAGCAGCTTTGTGGGAGGATCTATGAACACTGAAGCTTTCTTT	TRBV5-8	-	-	TRBJ1-1
CASSQLLQGNTEAFF	TGCGCCAGCAGCCAGCTCCTTCAGGGGAACACTGAAGCTTTCTTT	TRBV4-1	-	-	TRBJ1-1
CASSLLAGGSETQYF	TGTGCCAGCAGTCTTCTAGCGGGAGGGTCGGAGACCCAGTACTTC	TRBV25-1	TRBD2	-	TRBJ2-5
CASSEAVRGSTDTQYF	TGTGCCAGCAGTGAAGCAGTCAGGGGAAGCACAGATACGCAGTATTTT	TRBV6-1	-	-	TRBJ2-3
CSLALTHGYTF	TGCAGTTTGGCCCTCACCCATGGCTACACCTTC	TRBV20-1	-	-	TRBJ1-2
CASSFASGLASNEQFF	TGTGCCAGCAGCTTCGCCTCGGGACTAGCGTCAAATGAGCAGTTCTTC	TRBV7-2	TRBD2	-	TRBJ2-1
CATGGLTGYGSGNTIYF	TGTGCCACCGGGGGGCTTACAGGATACGGCTCTGGAAACACCATATATTTT	TRBV25-1	-	-	TRBJ1-3
CASAAGAYEQYF	TGTGCCAGTGCGGCCGGCGCCTACGAGCAGTACTTC	TRBV19	-	-	TRBJ2-7
CASRVVRYEQYF	TGTGCCAGCAGGGTGGTCCGCTACGAGCAGTACTTC	TRBV2	-	-	TRBJ2-7
CASSGGAETQYF	TGTGCCAGCAGCGGAGGCGCAGAGACCCAGTACTTC	TRBV9	-	-	TRBJ2-5
CASRQGAYNEQFF	TGTGCCAGTAGGCAGGGGGCATACAATGAGCAGTTCTTC	TRBV19	TRBD1	once	TRBJ2-1
CASSSGGLAGGKETQYF	TGTGCCAGCAGCTCAGGGGGACTAGCGGGAGGGAAAGAGACCCAGTACTTC	TRBV11-2	TRBD2	-	TRBJ2-5